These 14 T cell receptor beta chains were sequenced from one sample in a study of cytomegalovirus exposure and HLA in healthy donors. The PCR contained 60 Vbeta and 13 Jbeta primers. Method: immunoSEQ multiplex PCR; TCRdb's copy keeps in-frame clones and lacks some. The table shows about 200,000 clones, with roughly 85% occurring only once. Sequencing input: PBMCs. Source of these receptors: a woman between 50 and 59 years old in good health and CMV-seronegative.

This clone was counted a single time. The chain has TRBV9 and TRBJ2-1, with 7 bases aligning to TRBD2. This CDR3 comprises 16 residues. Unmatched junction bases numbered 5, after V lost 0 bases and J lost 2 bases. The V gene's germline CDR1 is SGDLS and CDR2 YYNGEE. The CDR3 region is CASSVGAGAPYNEQFF. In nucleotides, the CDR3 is TGTGCCAGCAGCGTAGGGGCGGGAGCCCCCTACAATGAGCAGTTCTTC.

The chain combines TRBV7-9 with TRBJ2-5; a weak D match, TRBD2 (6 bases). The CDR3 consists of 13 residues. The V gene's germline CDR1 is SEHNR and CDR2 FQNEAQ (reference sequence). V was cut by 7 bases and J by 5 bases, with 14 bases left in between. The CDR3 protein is CASKRKGGETQYF. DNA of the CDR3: TGTGCCAGCAAGCGTAAAGGAGGGGAGACCCAGTACTTC.

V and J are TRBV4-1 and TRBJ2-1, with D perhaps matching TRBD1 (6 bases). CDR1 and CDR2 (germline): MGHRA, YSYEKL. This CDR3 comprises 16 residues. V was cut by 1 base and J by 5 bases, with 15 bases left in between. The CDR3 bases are TGCGCCAGCAGCCAAGGTTTGCAGGGGCGAAACAATGAGCAGTTCTTC. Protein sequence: CASSQGLQGRNNEQFF.

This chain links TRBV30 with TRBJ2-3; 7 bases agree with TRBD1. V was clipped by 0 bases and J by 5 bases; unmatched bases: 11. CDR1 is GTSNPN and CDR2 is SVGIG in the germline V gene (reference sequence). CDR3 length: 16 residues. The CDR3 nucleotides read TGTGCCTGGAGTGTACCCGACAGGGAACCAGTAGATACGCAGTATTTT. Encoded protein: CAWSVPDREPVDTQYF.

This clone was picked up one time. In DNA form, the CDR3 reads TGTGCCAGCAAATTACAAACTAATTCACCCCTCCACTTT. It translates to CASKLQTNSPLHF. The J gene is TRBJ1-6, the V gene TRBV28; D gene uncertain. The CDR3 loop spans 13 amino acids. Germline V gene lookup returns CDR1 MDHEN and CDR2 SYDVKM. Trimming took off 7 bases at V and 6 bases at J, with 10 bases between the two ends.

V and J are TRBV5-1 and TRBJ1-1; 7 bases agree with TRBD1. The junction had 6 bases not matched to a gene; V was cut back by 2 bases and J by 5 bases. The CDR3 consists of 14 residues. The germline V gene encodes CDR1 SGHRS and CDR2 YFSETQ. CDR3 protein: CASSLTARGTEAFF. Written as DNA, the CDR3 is TGCGCCAGCAGCTTAACAGCCAGGGGGACTGAAGCTTTCTTT.

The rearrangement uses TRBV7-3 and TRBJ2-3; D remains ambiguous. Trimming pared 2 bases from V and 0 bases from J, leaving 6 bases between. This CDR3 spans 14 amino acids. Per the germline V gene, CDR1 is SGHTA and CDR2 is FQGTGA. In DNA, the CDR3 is TGTGCCAGCAGCTTAGGCCAGAGCACAGATACGCAGTATTTT. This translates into CASSLGQSTDTQYF.

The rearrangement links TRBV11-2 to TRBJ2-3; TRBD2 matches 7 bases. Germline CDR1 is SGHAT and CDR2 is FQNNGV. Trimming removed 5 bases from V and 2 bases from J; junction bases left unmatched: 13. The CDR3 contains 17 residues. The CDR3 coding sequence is TGTGCCAGCAGCCTCCGAGGGCTAGCGGACCTCACAGATACGCAGTATTTT. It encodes CASSLRGLADLTDTQYF.

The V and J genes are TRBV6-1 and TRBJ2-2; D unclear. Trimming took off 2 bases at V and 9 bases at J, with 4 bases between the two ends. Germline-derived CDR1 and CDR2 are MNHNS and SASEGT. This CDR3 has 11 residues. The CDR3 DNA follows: TGTGCCAGCAGTGAATACAGGGAGCTGTTTTTT. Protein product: CASSEYRELFF.

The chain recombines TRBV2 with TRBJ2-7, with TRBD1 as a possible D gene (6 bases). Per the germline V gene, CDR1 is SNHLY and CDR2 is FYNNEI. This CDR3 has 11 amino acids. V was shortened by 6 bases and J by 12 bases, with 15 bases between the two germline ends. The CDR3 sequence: CASRLQGSRYF. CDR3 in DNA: TGTGCCAGCAGGTTACAGGGTTCGCGGTACTTC. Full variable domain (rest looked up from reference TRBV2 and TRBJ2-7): EPEVTQTPSHQVTQMGQEVILRCVPISNHLYFYWYRQILGQKVEFLVSFYNNEISEKSEIFDDQFSVERPDGSNFTLKIRSTKLEDSAMYFCASRLQGSRYFGPGTRLTVT.

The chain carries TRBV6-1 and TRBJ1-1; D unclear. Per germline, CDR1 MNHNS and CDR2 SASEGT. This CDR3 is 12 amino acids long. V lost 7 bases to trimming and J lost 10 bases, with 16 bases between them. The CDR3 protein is CASNLGPSIAFF. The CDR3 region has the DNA TGTGCCAGCAACCTGGGCCCCTCTATAGCTTTCTTT.

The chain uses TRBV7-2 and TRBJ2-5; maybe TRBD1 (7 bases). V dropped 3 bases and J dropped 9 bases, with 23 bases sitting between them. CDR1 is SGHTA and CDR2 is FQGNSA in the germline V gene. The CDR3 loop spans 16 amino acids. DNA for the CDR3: TGTGCCAGCAGCTTTCCGGCAGGGGGAGGACAATGGGCCCAGTACTTC. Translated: CASSFPAGGGQWAQYF.

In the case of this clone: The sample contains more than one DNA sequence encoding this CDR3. CDR3 loop: CASSTVDRGGNQPQHF. CDR3 DNA sequence: TGTGCCAGTAGTACCGTCGACCGGGGTGGCAATCAGCCCCAGCATTTT. The J gene is TRBJ1-5, the V gene TRBV19; unclear D gene. Germline lookup yields CDR1 LNHDA and CDR2 SQIVND (reference sequence). Trimming stripped 4 bases from V and 2 bases from J, with 15 bases between. This CDR3 region has 16 residues. Looking up the rest from reference TRBV19 and TRBJ1-5 gives the full variable domain: DGGITQSPKYLFRKEGQNVTLSCEQNLNHDAMYWYRQDPGQGLRLIYYSQIVNDFQKGDIAEGYSVSREKKESFPLTVTSAQKNPTAFYLCASSTVDRGGNQPQHFGDGTRLSIL.

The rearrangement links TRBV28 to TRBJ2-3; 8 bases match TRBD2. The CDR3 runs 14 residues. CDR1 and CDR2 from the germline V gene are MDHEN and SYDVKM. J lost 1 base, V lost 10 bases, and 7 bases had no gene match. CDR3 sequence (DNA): TGTGCCACCAATTCGGGGGGGGGCACAGATACGCAGTATTTT. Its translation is CATNSGGGTDTQYF.